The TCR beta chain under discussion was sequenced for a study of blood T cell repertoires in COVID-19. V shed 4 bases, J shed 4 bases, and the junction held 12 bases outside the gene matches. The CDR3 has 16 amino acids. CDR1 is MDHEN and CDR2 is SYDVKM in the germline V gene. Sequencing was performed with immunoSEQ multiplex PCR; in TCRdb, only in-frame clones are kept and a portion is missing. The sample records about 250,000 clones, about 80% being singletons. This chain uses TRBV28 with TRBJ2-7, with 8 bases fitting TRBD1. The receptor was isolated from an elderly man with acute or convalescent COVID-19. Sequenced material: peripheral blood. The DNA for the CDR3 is TGTGCCAGCAGTTCGACCGGGACAGGCGCTTGGTACGAGCAGTACTTC. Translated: CASSSTGTGAWYEQYF.